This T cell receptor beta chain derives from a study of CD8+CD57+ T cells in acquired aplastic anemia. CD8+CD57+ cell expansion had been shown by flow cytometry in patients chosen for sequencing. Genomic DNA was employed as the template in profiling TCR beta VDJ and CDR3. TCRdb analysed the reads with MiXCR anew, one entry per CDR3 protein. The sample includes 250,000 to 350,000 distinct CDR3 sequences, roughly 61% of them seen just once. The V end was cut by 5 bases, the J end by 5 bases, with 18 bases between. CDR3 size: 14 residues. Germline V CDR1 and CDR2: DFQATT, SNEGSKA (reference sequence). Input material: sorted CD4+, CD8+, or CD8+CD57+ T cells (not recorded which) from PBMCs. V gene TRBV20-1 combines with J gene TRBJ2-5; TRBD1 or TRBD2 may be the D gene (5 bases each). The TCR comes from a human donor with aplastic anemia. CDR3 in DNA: TGCAGTGCTCTGATCGAGGGGCCTCGGGAGACCCAGTACTTC. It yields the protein CSALIEGPRETQYF.